This T cell receptor beta chain was recorded in a study of CD8 T cells in Susac syndrome. Points from the study as a whole: A relatively small number of individuals underwent TCR sequencing and HLA analysis.

Peripheral blood CD8+ and CD4+ T cells were profiled by TCR beta sequencing. Isolation of CD8+ and CD4+ T cells was performed negatively, whereas enrichment of TEMRA cells was done by FACS. Reverse transcription of roughly 0.5 to 1 ug RNA used random hexamers. Amplification of the TCR beta CDR3 was carried out by immunoSEQ multiplex PCR, which spanned a total of 54 Vbeta and 13 Jbeta segments. In TCRdb, the immunoSEQ multiplex PCR reads were re-called with MiXCR into one record per CDR3 protein. This sample has hundreds of thousands of distinct CDR3 sequences, with around 95% found just once. Turning to this clonotype: Its antigen remains unknown.

The TCR sequence derives from a human donor with multiple sclerosis. Sequences were obtained from CD4+ T cells from PBMCs.

Written as DNA, the CDR3 is TGTGCCAGCTCACCTTCCGGGGTGGATGAGCAGTTCTTC. It yields the protein CASSPSGVDEQFF. This sequence joins TRBV18 and TRBJ2-1, with D possibly TRBD2 on 5 matching bases. CDR1 is KGHSH, CDR2 LQKENI, per germline. V lost 3 bases, J lost 8 bases, and 11 bases lay in between. This CDR3 region has 13 residues.